Listed below are T cell receptor beta chains from one sample, sequenced in a study of T cell changes during pregnancy in multiple sclerosis. Clones were read by immunoSEQ multiplex PCR, and TCRdb kept only the in-frame ones, dropping some. The table lists approximately 100,000 clones, approximately 89% of them singletons, with approximately 3.5% in the top ten. This specimen was peripheral blood, taken after pregnancy. These receptors came from a female donor with multiple sclerosis, enrolled in a pregnancy study. The conserved cysteine and the conserved F or W are not part of the CDR3 here.

V gene,CDR3 protein
TRBV27,ASSPGTRRGEKLF
TRBV18,ASSPSQRGLYNEQF
TRBV19,ASSNGGTEAF
TRBV5-3,ARSLRMNGGTTDTQY
TRBV4-1,ASSQRGGNRIQETQY
TRBV19,ASSLQGFGNTIY
TRBV29-1,SAKAPTGGRNGYT
TRBV18,ASSPKSTGVTDTQY
TRBV7-8,ASSHQTRQRPTNPLNTEAF
TRBV27,ASSLSPPTEAYEQY
TRBV7-9,ASSLGTGATYEQY
TRBV7-2,ASSLSGPAADTQY
TRBV29-1,SVDGGGTGYGYT
TRBV6-5,ASGLGGFSNQPQH
TRBV9,ASSEEGLLATDEQF
TRBV5-5,ASTGDGYT
TRBV5-1,ASSAIGGQGRNEQY
TRBV5-6,ASSFGLGEYEQY
TRBV9,ASSVGGQLNTEAF
TRBV5-1,ASSPGLQNTEAF
TRBV2,ASSEALSGVHTGELF
TRBV5-1,ASSLRSGREETQY
TRBV4-1,ASSRGEAGGDTQY
TRBV2,ARRDRENTEAF
TRBV19,ASSIGQGSHYEQY
TRBV4-2,ASSQAAMNTEAF
TRBV10-2,AIQTPGQGTEKLF
TRBV6-1,ASSGMGSSYNSPLH
TRBV14,ASGQGTVPYGYT
TRBV5-1,ASSLDAGGPGDTQY
TRBV9,ASSPSSLKDTQY
TRBV6-4,ASSARDSANPNEQF